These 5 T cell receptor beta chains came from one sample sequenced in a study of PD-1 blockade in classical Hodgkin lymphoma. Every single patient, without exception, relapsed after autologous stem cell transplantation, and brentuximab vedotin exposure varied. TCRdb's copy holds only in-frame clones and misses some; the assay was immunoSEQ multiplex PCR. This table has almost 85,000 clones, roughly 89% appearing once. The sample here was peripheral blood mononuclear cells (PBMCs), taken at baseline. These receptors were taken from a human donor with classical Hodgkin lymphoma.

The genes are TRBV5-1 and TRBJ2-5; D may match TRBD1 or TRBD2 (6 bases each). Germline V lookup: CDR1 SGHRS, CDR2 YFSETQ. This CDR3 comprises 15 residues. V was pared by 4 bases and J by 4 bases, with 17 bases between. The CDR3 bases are TGCGCCAGCAGCCCCTTTATGGGGGGCGGAGAGACCCAGTACTTC. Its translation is CASSPFMGGGETQYF. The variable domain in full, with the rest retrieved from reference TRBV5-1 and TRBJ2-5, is KAGVTQTPRYLIKTRGQQVTLSCSPISGHRSVSWYQQTPGQGLQFLFEYFSETQRNKGNFPGRFSGRQFSNSRSEMNVSTLELGDSALYLCASSPFMGGGETQYFGPGTRLLVL.

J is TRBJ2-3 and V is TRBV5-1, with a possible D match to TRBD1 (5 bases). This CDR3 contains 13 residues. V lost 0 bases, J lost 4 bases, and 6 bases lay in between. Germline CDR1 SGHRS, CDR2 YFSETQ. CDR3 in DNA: TGCGCCAGCAGCTTGGCCAGGGCAGATACGCAGTATTTT. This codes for CASSLARADTQYF.

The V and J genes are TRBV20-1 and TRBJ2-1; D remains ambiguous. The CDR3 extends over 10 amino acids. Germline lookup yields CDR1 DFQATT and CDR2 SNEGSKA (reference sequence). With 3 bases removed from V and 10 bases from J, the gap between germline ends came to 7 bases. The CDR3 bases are TGCAGTGCTAGGCGAGAGGAGCAGTTCTTC. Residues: CSARREEQFF.

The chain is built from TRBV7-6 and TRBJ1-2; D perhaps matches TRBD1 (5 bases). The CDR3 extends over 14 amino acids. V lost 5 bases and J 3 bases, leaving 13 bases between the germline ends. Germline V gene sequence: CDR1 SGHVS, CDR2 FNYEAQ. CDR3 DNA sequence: TGTGCCAGCAGCCCACCGGGACCCGACTATGGCTACACCTTC. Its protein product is CASSPPGPDYGYTF.

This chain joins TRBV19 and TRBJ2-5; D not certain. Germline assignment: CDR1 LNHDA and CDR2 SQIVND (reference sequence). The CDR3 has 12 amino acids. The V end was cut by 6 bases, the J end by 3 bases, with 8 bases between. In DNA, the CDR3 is TGTGCCAGTAGGTCAGGTGAAGAGACCCAGTACTTC. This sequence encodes CASRSGEETQYF.